This TCR beta chain was obtained from a study of T-cell memory formation after mild COVID-19. Points from the study as a whole: Clones shrinking from day 15 to 85 showed even CD4/CD8 mixes; later expanders tilted CD4+.

On this clonotype itself: Its specificity is unknown.

MiXCR was run by TCRdb on the 5' RACE reads, yielding one entry per CDR3 protein. The sample carries 210,000 or so distinct CDR3 sequences, about 10% recorded once. The TCR originated in a man younger than 35 who had mild COVID-19 (a few samples of this study predate the infection). Cell type and time point are not known. Sequenced sample: PBMCs or a T cell subset sorted from them (not recorded which).

CDR3 in DNA: TGCAGCCTACGAGGACGAGAGACCCAGTACTTC. This encodes CSLRGRETQYF. The V and J genes are TRBV20-1 and TRBJ2-5; D gene ambiguous. CDR3 length equals 11 residues. Germline V lookup: CDR1 DFQATT, CDR2 SNEGSKA (reference sequence).